The rows below give T cell receptor beta chains drawn from one sample of a study of blood T cell repertoires in COVID-19. Sequenced by immunoSEQ multiplex PCR; TCRdb stores in-frame clones only, minus some. Counted here are over 120,000 clones, 60% to 85% occurring once; the ten biggest clones make up approximately 5%. Material: peripheral blood. The source is a woman older than 75 with active or convalescent COVID-19. The CDR3 runs from the conserved cysteine through the conserved F or W. A D gene is named only where the DNA matches it firmly. Expanded clones get a size class; other rows say once, few or many, or leave the size out.

TRBD1,NA,TRBV19,TRBJ1-2,CAGYSARTGEGGYTF,TGTGCCGGATATAGTGCCCGGACAGGGGAAGGCGGCTACACCTTC
TRBD2,few,TRBV6-6,TRBJ2-3,CASSSRLAGGTDTQYF,TGTGCCAGCAGTTCCCGACTAGCGGGGGGCACAGATACGCAGTATTTT
TRBD1,NA,TRBV19,TRBJ2-7,CATVGTAYEQYF,TGTGCTACCGTGGGGACAGCCTACGAGCAGTACTTC
TRBD1,once,TRBV6-6,TRBJ2-5,CASSSRGRVETQYF,TGTGCCAGCAGTTCCAGGGGGAGAGTAGAGACCCAGTACTTC
NA,NA,TRBV7-7,TRBJ2-1,CASSLFGGNEQFF,TGTGCTAGCAGCTTATTCGGGGGCAATGAGCAGTTCTTC
NA,NA,TRBV4-3,TRBJ2-3,CASSQDLALDTQYF,TGCGCCAGCAGCCAAGATTTAGCCCTGGATACGCAGTATTTT
TRBD2,few,TRBV27,TRBJ2-7,CASSLAGVSSYEQYF,TGTGCCAGCAGTTTAGCGGGGGTGAGCTCCTACGAGCAGTACTTC
TRBD1,NA,TRBV25-1,TRBJ2-5,CASSTGQGARETQYF,TGTGCCAGCAGTACGGGACAGGGGGCTCGAGAGACCCAGTACTTC
TRBD1,NA,TRBV7-8,TRBJ2-2,CASSLQGASGELFF,TGTGCCAGCAGCTTACAGGGGGCTAGCGGGGAGCTGTTTTTT
NA,few,TRBV13,TRBJ2-2,CASSLLGQPTGELFF,TGTGCCAGCAGCTTATTGGGACAACCCACCGGGGAGCTGTTTTTT
NA,NA,TRBV6-5,TRBJ1-2,CASRATGNYGYTF,TGTGCCAGCAGGGCTACAGGAAACTATGGCTACACCTTC
TRBD1,NA,TRBV5-1,TRBJ2-1,CASSLAGTGAYEQFF,TGCGCCAGCAGCTTGGCGGGGACAGGGGCCTATGAGCAGTTCTTC
NA,NA,TRBV7-3,TRBJ2-1,CASSLTWRGDNEQFF,TGTGCCAGCAGCTTAACTTGGCGGGGAGATAATGAGCAGTTCTTC
TRBD1,few,TRBV18,TRBJ1-5,CASSKSGTGGYNQPQHF,TGTGCCAGCTCAAAAAGCGGGACAGGGGGTTACAATCAGCCCCAGCATTTT
NA,NA,TRBV4-2,TRBJ2-3,CASSHLQGSGTDTQYF,TGTGCCAGCAGCCACCTTCAGGGGAGTGGCACAGATACGCAGTATTTT
TRBD1,NA,TRBV6-2/TRBV6-3,TRBJ2-4,CASSRGTGAAKNIQYF,TGTGCCAGCAGCCGTGGGACAGGGGCTGCCAAAAACATTCAGTACTTC
NA,NA,TRBV5-1,TRBJ2-3,CASSQQGDTQYF,TGCGCCAGCAGCCAACAGGGAGATACGCAGTATTTT
NA,NA,TRBV4-1,TRBJ1-2,CASSQDRGYTF,TGCGCCAGCAGCCAAGATCGTGGCTACACCTTC
NA,NA,TRBV2,TRBJ2-5,CASSENRAGETQYF,TGTGCCAGCAGTGAAAACCGTGCGGGGGAGACCCAGTACTTC
TRBD1,NA,TRBV18,TRBJ1-2,CASSHGQGTDGYTF,TGTGCCAGCTCACATGGACAGGGAACGGATGGCTACACCTTC
NA,few,TRBV19,TRBJ2-7,CASSNLLPGTGAYEQYF,TGTGCCAGTAGTAACCTACTACCGGGGACGGGAGCCTACGAGCAGTACTTC
NA,NA,TRBV7-2,TRBJ1-3,CASSSPQGSGNTIYF,TGTGCCAGCAGCTCCCCGCAGGGCTCTGGAAACACCATATATTTT
NA,NA,TRBV4-1,TRBJ2-1,CASSQFSSAPYNEQFF,TGCGCCAGCAGCCAATTTTCTAGCGCGCCGTACAATGAGCAGTTCTTC
TRBD1,NA,TRBV27,TRBJ1-1,CASSGGTGGMNTEAFF,TGTGCCAGCAGTGGGGGGACAGGGGGGATGAACACTGAAGCTTTCTTT
NA,NA,TRBV5-1,TRBJ1-2,CASSEQTLRGGYGYTF,TGCGCCAGCAGCGAACAAACCCTTCGGGGAGGCTATGGCTACACCTTC
NA,few,TRBV4-2,TRBJ1-2,CATRPSLIEGYTF,TGTGCCACCCGCCCCTCACTTATCGAGGGCTACACCTTC
TRBD2,NA,TRBV4-3,TRBJ2-1,CASSQEGLAGENEQFF,TGCGCCAGCAGCCAAGAGGGACTAGCGGGGGAGAATGAGCAGTTCTTC
TRBD1,NA,TRBV30,TRBJ2-1,CAGLRTGGFNEQFF,TGTGCCGGGCTCAGGACAGGGGGCTTCAATGAGCAGTTCTTC
TRBD1,NA,TRBV7-9,TRBJ1-2,CASSFGTGYGYTF,TGTGCCAGCAGCTTCGGGACAGGCTATGGCTACACCTTC
TRBD1,NA,TRBV5-4,TRBJ1-6,CASSPDRANSPLHF,TGTGCCAGCAGCCCAGACAGGGCTAATTCACCCCTCCACTTT
NA,NA,TRBV5-6,TRBJ1-1,CASSFAQAEAFF,TGTGCCAGCAGCTTTGCGCAGGCTGAAGCTTTCTTT
NA,NA,TRBV9,TRBJ2-1,CASSGTGRVEQFF,TGTGCCAGCAGCGGTACAGGTCGAGTTGAGCAGTTCTTC
TRBD2,NA,TRBV2,TRBJ2-3,CASRPLQGRGETTDTQYF,TGTGCCAGCAGACCCCTTCAGGGGCGGGGGGAAACCACAGATACGCAGTATTTT
TRBD1,few,TRBV7-2,TRBJ1-2,CASSRRLGGWGYTF,TGTGCCAGCAGCAGGAGACTAGGGGGCTGGGGCTACACCTTC
NA,NA,TRBV4-3,TRBJ1-1,CASSQGYRGMNTEAFF,TGCGCCAGCAGCCAAGGGTATAGAGGGATGAACACTGAAGCTTTCTTT
TRBD1,few,TRBV7-2,TRBJ1-2,CASRWTGWDYGYTF,TGTGCCAGCAGATGGACAGGGTGGGACTATGGCTACACCTTC
NA,NA,TRBV7-2,TRBJ1-1,CASSLVGFTEAFF,TGTGCCAGCAGCTTAGTCGGGTTCACTGAAGCTTTCTTT
TRBD1,NA,TRBV19,TRBJ1-5,CASSSPGQGAGQPQHF,TGTGCCAGTAGTTCACCGGGACAGGGGGCGGGCCAGCCCCAGCATTTT
NA,few,TRBV5-4,TRBJ1-1,CASSLRGNTEAFF,TGTGCCAGCAGCTTGCGGGGGAATACTGAAGCTTTCTTT
TRBD1,NA,TRBV14,TRBJ1-1,CASSLTGGTEAFF,TGTGCCAGCAGTCTTACAGGGGGCACTGAAGCTTTCTTT
TRBD1,NA,TRBV4-1,TRBJ1-3,CASSHLGTDGNTIYF,TGCGCCAGCAGCCATTTAGGGACAGATGGAAACACCATATATTTT
NA,NA,TRBV19,TRBJ1-2,CASSRRGLYYGYTF,TGTGCCAGTAGTCGGCGGGGCCTCTACTATGGCTACACCTTC
TRBD1,few,TRBV3-1/TRBV3-2,TRBJ1-2,CASSQRTQGANGYTF,TGTGCCAGCAGCCAAAGAACACAGGGGGCGAATGGCTACACCTTC
TRBD1,NA,TRBV5-1,TRBJ2-7,CASSSVGQGFYEQYF,TGCGCCAGCAGCTCGGTAGGACAGGGATTCTACGAGCAGTACTTC
TRBD1,many,TRBV12-3/TRBV12-4,TRBJ1-2,CASSLQGNYGYTF,TGTGCCAGCAGTCTACAGGGGAACTATGGCTACACCTTC
NA,NA,TRBV6-6,TRBJ1-2,CASSDPGGYGYTF,TGTGCCAGCAGTGATCCGGGAGGCTATGGCTACACCTTC
TRBD2,NA,TRBV5-1,TRBJ2-5,CASSPGGSGGVETQYF,TGCGCCAGCAGCCCCGGCGGTAGCGGGGGGGTGGAGACCCAGTACTTC
TRBD2,NA,TRBV7-2,TRBJ2-3,CASSLRTSGGADTQYF,TGTGCCAGCAGCCTAAGGACTAGCGGGGGGGCAGATACGCAGTATTTT
NA,NA,TRBV2,TRBJ2-1,CASSEIVAENNEQFF,TGTGCCAGCAGTGAAATAGTAGCGGAAAACAATGAGCAGTTCTTC
NA,few,TRBV28,TRBJ1-2,CASSLLSGYTF,TGTGCCAGCAGTTTATTATCTGGCTACACCTTC
TRBD2,NA,TRBV3-1/TRBV3-2,TRBJ2-5,CASSQARGQETQYF,TGTGCCAGCAGCCAAGCGCGGGGGCAAGAGACCCAGTACTTC
TRBD2,NA,TRBV28,TRBJ2-1,CASSPRTSINNEQFF,TGTGCCAGCAGTCCCCGGACTAGCATAAACAATGAGCAGTTCTTC
TRBD1,once,TRBV18,TRBJ1-3,CASSPFPTGDGGGNTIYF,TGTGCCAGCTCACCCTTCCCGACAGGGGATGGAGGGGGAAACACCATATATTTT
TRBD1,NA,TRBV29-1,TRBJ1-2,CSVARGLDYGYTF,TGCAGCGTTGCCAGGGGGCTTGACTATGGCTACACCTTC
NA,NA,TRBV5-1,TRBJ1-1,CASSLAVGGVTEAFF,TGCGCCAGCAGCTTGGCCGTGGGAGGCGTCACTGAAGCTTTCTTT